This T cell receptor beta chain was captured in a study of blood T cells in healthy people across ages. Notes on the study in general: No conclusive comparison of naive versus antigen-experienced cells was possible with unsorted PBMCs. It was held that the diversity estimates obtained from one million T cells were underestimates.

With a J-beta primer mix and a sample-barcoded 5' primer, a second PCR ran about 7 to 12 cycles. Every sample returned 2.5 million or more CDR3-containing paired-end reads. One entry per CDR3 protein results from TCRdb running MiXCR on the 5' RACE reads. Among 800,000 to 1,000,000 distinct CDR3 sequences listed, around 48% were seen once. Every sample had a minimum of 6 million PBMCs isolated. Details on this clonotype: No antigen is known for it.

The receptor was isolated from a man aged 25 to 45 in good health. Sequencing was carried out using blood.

CDR3 sequence (DNA): TGTGCCAGCAGCCTTCCGACAGGGGAAGAGACCCAGTACTTC. This sequence encodes CASSLPTGEETQYF. The rearrangement links TRBV7-9 to TRBJ2-5; 8 bases agree with TRBD1. CDR1 is SEHNR, CDR2 FQNEAQ, per germline (reference sequence). CDR3 size: 14 residues. The ends lost 5 bases at V and 3 bases at J; junction bases unmatched: 5.